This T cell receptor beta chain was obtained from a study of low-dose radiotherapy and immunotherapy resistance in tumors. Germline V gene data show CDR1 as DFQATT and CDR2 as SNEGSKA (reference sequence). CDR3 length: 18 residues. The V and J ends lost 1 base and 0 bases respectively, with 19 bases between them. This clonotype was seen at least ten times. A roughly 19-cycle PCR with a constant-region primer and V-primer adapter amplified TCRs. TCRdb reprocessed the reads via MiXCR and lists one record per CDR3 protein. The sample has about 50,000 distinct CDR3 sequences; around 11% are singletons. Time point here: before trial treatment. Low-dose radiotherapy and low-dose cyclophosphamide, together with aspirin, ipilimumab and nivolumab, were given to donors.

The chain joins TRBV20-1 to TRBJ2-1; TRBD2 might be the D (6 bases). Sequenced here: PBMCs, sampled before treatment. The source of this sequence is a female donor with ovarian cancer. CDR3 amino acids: CSARAAALGGISYNEQFF. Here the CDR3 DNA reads TGCAGTGCTAGAGCCGCCGCCTTGGGCGGGATCTCCTACAATGAGCAGTTCTTC.